Listed below are T cell receptor beta chains from one sample, sequenced in a study of tumor-infiltrating lymphocytes in primary liver carcinoma. A single record per CDR3 protein comes from TCRdb applying MiXCR to the multiplex PCR reads. The sample has 90,000 to 150,000 distinct CDR3 sequences; around two thirds are singletons. Sequencing was carried out using liver tumor tissue from sampling region 1. These receptors all come from a woman between 55 and 75 years old with primary liver carcinoma and hepatitis B virus infection. The CDR3 runs from the conserved cysteine through the conserved F or W. D genes are given only for firm matches. A clone size is listed for some rows: how often the clone was seen (once, few, many), or a class if it is expanded.

>TRBJ2-7|-|-|TRBV11-2
CTSSLDRGHTSEQYF
TGTACCAGCAGCTTAGACCGAGGCCATACATCCGAGCAGTACTTC
>TRBJ1-1|-|TRBD1|TRBV5-1
CASRLDRGPLMNSEASF
TGCGCCAGCAGACTCGATAGGGGGCCGCTCATGAACTCTGAAGCTTCCTTT
>TRBJ1-3|many|-|TRBV6-6
CASSPSQVTGNTIYF
TGTGCCAGCAGTCCATCCCAGGTTACCGGAAACACCATATATTTT
>TRBJ2-5|-|TRBD1|TRBV20-1
CSTRVDLGTGSLETQYF
TGCAGTACTAGAGTTGATTTAGGGACAGGGAGCCTAGAGACCCAGTACTTC
>TRBJ2-3|-|-|TRBV4-1
CASSQVWNGGFTDTQYF
TGCGCCAGCAGCCAAGTTTGGAACGGGGGATTCACAGATACGCAGTATTTT
>TRBJ2-3|-|-|TRBV4-1
CTSSQTIGTDTQYF
TGCACCAGCAGCCAGACGATAGGAACAGATACGCAGTATTTT
>TRBJ2-7|-|-|TRBV18
CASSPAGTPNYEQYF
TGTGCCAGCTCACCGGCCGGGACACCCAACTACGAGCAGTACTTC
>TRBJ1-5|-|-|TRBV2
CASRGLGNSNQPQHF
TGTGCCAGCAGGGGACTTGGGAATAGCAATCAGCCCCAGCATTTT
>TRBJ2-1|-|-|TRBV4-1
CATRRPGERLFF
TGCGCCACCAGGCGTCCGGGGGAAAGGCTTTTCTTC
>TRBJ1-1|-|-|TRBV7-9
CASSPGRPAFF
TGTGCCAGCAGCCCAGGGAGGCCAGCTTTCTTT
>TRBJ2-3|once|-|TRBV28
CASSRRGAGYRGYF
TGTGCCAGCAGCCGTCGGGGGGCCGGGTATAGGGGGTATTTT
>TRBJ2-4|-|-|TRBV11-2
CASSLATSKDIQYF
TGTGCCAGTAGCTTGGCGACAAGTAAAGACATTCAGTACTTC
>TRBJ2-2|-|-|TRBV2
CASTADTGELFF
TGTGCCAGCACTGCGGATACCGGGGAGCTGTTTTTT
>TRBJ2-7|many|-|TRBV5-1
CASSLDREQYF
TGCGCCAGCAGCTTGGACAGGGAGCAGTACTTC
>TRBJ2-7|few|-|TRBV30
CAWGRNTYEQYF
TGTGCCTGGGGACGGAATACCTACGAGCAGTACTTC
>TRBJ1-5|few|-|TRBV7-9
CASSLRGEDQPQHF
TGTGCCAGCAGCTTAAGGGGGGAGGATCAGCCCCAGCATTTT
>TRBJ1-1|-|TRBD1|TRBV12-3/TRBV12-4
CASSSGAGTGPPEAFF
TGTGCCAGCAGTTCCGGAGCCGGGACAGGGCCACCTGAAGCTTTCTTT
>TRBJ1-2|-|-|TRBV6-6
CASSQTWGNTF
TGTGCCAGCAGTCAAACATGGGGTAACACCTTC
>TRBJ2-7|many|TRBD2|TRBV2
CASSESSGSSHEQYF
TGTGCCAGCAGTGAGTCGAGCGGGAGTTCCCACGAGCAGTACTTC
>TRBJ2-7|many|-|TRBV4-2
CASSQDRSGETYEQYF
TGTGCCAGCAGCCAAGATAGGAGCGGAGAGACCTACGAGCAGTACTTC
>TRBJ2-3|many|-|TRBV5-4
CASSLKSLARTDTQYF
TGTGCCAGCAGCTTGAAGAGTCTAGCCCGCACAGATACGCAGTATTTT
>TRBJ2-1|-|-|TRBV29-1
CSVDRVYNEEFF
TGCAGCGTTGATAGGGTATACAATGAGGAGTTCTTC
>TRBJ2-2|many|TRBD2|TRBV6-1
CASSVEGLARGGELFF
TGTGCCAGCAGTGTCGAGGGACTAGCAAGGGGCGGGGAGCTGTTTTTT
>TRBJ2-5|many|TRBD2|TRBV4-1
CASSQTPSGRGWETQYF
TGCGCCAGCAGCCAAACTCCTAGCGGGAGGGGGTGGGAGACCCAGTACTTC
>TRBJ1-1|many|TRBD1|TRBV11-2
CASRTKGQGANTEAFF
TGTGCCAGCAGGACCAAAGGACAGGGGGCGAACACTGAAGCTTTCTTT
>TRBJ2-3|-|-|TRBV25-1
CASSEAAGYTDTQYF
TGTGCCAGCAGTGAGGCCGCGGGCTACACAGATACGCAGTATTTT
>TRBJ2-2|once|-|TRBV6-6
CARSSTSSRNTGELFF
TGTGCCCGCAGCTCCACTAGCTCCCGGAACACCGGGGAGCTGTTTTTT
>TRBJ2-2|-|-|TRBV7-8
CASSLSPTIRGGELFF
TGTGCCAGCAGCTTAAGTCCCACTATCCGAGGCGGGGAGCTGTTTTTT
>TRBJ2-7|-|-|TRBV11-3
CAGSLVGIPSYEQYF
TGTGCCGGCAGCTTAGTCGGGATACCATCCTACGAGCAGTACTTC
>TRBJ2-2|-|-|TRBV11-2
CAKSLEGTGELFF
TGTGCCAAAAGCTTAGAGGGGACCGGGGAGCTGTTTTTT
>TRBJ2-4|many|-|TRBV29-1
CSVGGGDDIQYF
TGCAGCGTTGGCGGAGGGGATGACATTCAGTACTTC
>TRBJ1-1|-|-|TRBV28
CASSSSWGPNIEAFF
TGTGCCAGCAGTTCCTCTTGGGGCCCGAACATTGAAGCTTTCTTT
>TRBJ2-7|many|-|TRBV11-2
CASSLAGVGRGYEQYF
TGTGCCAGCAGCTTAGCGGGGGTCGGCCGTGGGTACGAGCAGTACTTC
>TRBJ1-1|-|TRBD1|TRBV6-2/TRBV6-3
CASSPWDREFTEAFF
TGTGCCAGCAGTCCCTGGGACAGGGAGTTCACTGAAGCCTTCTTC
>TRBJ2-7|few|TRBD1|TRBV6-6
CASRKGQWMYEQYF
TGTGCCAGCAGAAAGGGACAGTGGATGTACGAGCAGTACTTC
>TRBJ2-7|-|-|TRBV11-3
CASSLERLGGPRSYEQYF
TGTGCCAGCAGCTTAGAGAGGTTGGGGGGCCCCAGGTCCTACGAGCAGTACTTC
>TRBJ2-1|medium-sized|-|TRBV30
CAWSVVEGDKRARSSYNEQFF
TGTGCCTGGAGTGTGGTTGAGGGGGACAAGCGGGCACGGAGCTCCTACAATGAGCAGTTCTTC
>TRBJ2-1|-|TRBD2|TRBV12-3/TRBV12-4
CASSLTGGYNERFF
TGTGCCAGCAGTTTGACGGGAGGCTACAATGAGCGGTTCTTC
>TRBJ2-5|-|TRBD1|TRBV7-8
CASISNAGQGKTQYF
TGTGCCAGCATCTCGAACGCGGGACAGGGCAAGACCCAGTACTTC
>TRBJ1-1|-|TRBD1|TRBV5-1
CASSPSKGTGRLAFF
TGCGCCAGCAGCCCCTCCAAGGGGACAGGAAGGTTGGCTTTCTTT
>TRBJ2-3|many|TRBD2|TRBV4-1
CASSPSPSGRITDTQYF
TGCGCCAGCAGCCCATCCCCTAGCGGGAGGATCACAGATACGCAGTATTTT
>TRBJ2-3|-|-|TRBV11-2
CARSLVTGLTDTQYF
TGTGCCAGGAGCTTAGTCACGGGGCTAACAGATACGCAGTATTTT
>TRBJ2-3|-|TRBD2|TRBV11-3
CASSRRGGRSDTQYF
TGTGCCAGTAGCCGCCGGGGGGGGAGGTCAGATACGCAGTATTTT
>TRBJ2-7|-|TRBD2|TRBV11-2
CASSLNPRGLARGWTYGQYF
TGTGCCAGCAGCTTAAACCCACGTGGACTAGCGCGAGGGTGGACTTACGGGCAGTACTTC
>TRBJ2-1|-|-|TRBV30
CAWSVGASYNEQFF
TGTGCCTGGAGTGTAGGAGCGTCTTACAATGAGCAGTTCTTC
>TRBJ2-2|once|-|TRBV11-1
CASSLVGTGVRELFF
TGTGCCAGCAGCTTAGTGGGGACTGGCGTCAGGGAGCTGTTTTTT
>TRBJ2-1|-|-|TRBV11-2
CVSSLGQLGIVYNEQFF
TGTGTCAGCAGCTTAGGTCAACTGGGTATAGTCTACAATGAGCAGTTCTTC
>TRBJ1-1|-|-|TRBV11-2
CASSLVRGNTKAFF
TGTGCCAGCAGCTTAGTGCGGGGGAACACTAAAGCTTTCTTT
>TRBJ2-1|-|-|TRBV11-3
CASARTNYNEQFF
TGCGCCAGCGCTCGTACCAACTACAATGAGCAGTTCTTC
>TRBJ2-3|-|-|TRBV29-1
CSVEDMALTDTQYF
TGCAGCGTTGAGGACATGGCCCTCACAGATACGCAGTATTTT
>TRBJ2-1|-|-|TRBV11-2
CASESGSYIEQFF
TGTGCCAGCGAGTCAGGGAGCTACATTGAGCAGTTCTTC
>TRBJ1-2|few|TRBD1|TRBV5-6
CASSLVPGQGAGGYTF
TGTGCCAGCAGCTTGGTTCCCGGACAGGGGGCGGGTGGCTACACCTTC
>TRBJ2-5|-|TRBD1|TRBV7-7
CASSPNTGGRETQYF
TGTGCTAGCAGCCCTAATACAGGGGGCAGGGAGACCCAGTACTTC
>TRBJ1-5|-|-|TRBV19
CASSILGRTNQPQHF
TGTGCCAGTAGTATTTTGGGAAGGACTAATCAGCCCCAGCATTTT
>TRBJ2-4|-|-|TRBV5-6
CANSRRDLNIQYF
TGTGCCAACAGCCGCCGGGACTTAAACATTCAGTACTTC
>TRBJ2-2|-|TRBD2|TRBV11-2
CACGMLAGTNTEELFF
TGTGCCTGCGGGATGCTAGCGGGTACGAACACCGAGGAGCTGTTTTTT
>TRBJ2-1|many|-|TRBV12-3/TRBV12-4
CASSLDWDSTNNEQFF
TGTGCCAGCAGTTTGGACTGGGACTCCACCAACAATGAGCAGTTCTTC
>TRBJ2-7|medium-sized|TRBD2|TRBV29-1
CSVGGLAAPYEQYF
TGCAGCGTTGGGGGACTAGCAGCCCCCTACGAGCAGTACTTC